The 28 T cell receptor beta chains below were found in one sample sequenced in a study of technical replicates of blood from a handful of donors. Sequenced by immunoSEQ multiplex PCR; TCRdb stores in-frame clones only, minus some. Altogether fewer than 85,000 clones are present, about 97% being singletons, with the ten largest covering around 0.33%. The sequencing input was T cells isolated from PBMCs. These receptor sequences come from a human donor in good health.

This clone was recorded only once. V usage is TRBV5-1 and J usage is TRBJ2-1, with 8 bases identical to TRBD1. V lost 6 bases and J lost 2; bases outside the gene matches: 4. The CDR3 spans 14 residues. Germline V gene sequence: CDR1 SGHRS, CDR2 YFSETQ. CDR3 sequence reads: CASTRQGTYNEQFF. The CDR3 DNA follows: TGCGCCAGCACCCGACAGGGGACCTACAATGAGCAGTTCTTC.

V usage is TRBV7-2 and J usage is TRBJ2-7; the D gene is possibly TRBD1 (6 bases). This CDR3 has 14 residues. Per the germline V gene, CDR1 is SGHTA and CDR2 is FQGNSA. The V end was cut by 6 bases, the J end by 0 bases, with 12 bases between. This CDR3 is CASSYPGHSYEQYF. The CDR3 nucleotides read TGTGCCAGCAGTTACCCGGGACACTCCTACGAGCAGTACTTC.

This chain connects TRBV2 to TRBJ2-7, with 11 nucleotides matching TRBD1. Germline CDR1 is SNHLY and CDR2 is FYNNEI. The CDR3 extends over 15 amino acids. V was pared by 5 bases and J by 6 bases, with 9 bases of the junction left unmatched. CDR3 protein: CASSFEGQGDREQYF. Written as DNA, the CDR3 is TGTGCCAGCAGTTTCGAGGGACAGGGGGACCGCGAGCAGTACTTC.

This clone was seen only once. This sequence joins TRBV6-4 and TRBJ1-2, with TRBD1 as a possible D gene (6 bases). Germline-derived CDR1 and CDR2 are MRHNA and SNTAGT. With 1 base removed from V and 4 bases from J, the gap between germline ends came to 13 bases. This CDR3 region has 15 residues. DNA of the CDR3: TGTGCCAGCAGTGACTGGGGGACACCTGGCTATGGCTACACCTTC. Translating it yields CASSDWGTPGYGYTF.

This CDR3 is CASMVRSYNEQFF. CDR3 coding DNA: TGTGCCAGCATGGTTCGGAGTTACAATGAGCAGTTCTTC. This chain connects TRBV6-1 to TRBJ2-1; D call uncertain. This CDR3 has 13 residues. V lost 7 bases and J lost 4, with 11 bases in between. CDR1 and CDR2 (germline): MNHNS, SASEGT.

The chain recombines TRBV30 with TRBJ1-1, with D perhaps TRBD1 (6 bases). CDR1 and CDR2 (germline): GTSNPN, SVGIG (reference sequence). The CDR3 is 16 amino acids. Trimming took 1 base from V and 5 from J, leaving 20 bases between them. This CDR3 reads CAWSGLRTEGGTEAFF. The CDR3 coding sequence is TGTGCCTGGAGTGGACTTAGGACAGAAGGAGGAACTGAAGCTTTCTTT.

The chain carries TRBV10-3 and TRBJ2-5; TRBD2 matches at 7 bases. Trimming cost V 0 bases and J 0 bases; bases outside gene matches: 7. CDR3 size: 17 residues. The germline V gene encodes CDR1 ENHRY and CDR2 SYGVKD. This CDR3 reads CAISESLGEGYQETQYF. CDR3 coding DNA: TGTGCCATCAGTGAGTCGTTAGGGGAGGGGTACCAAGAGACCCAGTACTTC.

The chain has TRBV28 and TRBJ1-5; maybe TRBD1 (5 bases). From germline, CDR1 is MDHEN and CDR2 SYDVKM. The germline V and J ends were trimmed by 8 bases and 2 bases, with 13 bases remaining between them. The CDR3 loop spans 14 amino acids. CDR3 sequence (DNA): TGTGCCAGCTCCAAACAGGTCCGCAATCAGCCCCAGCATTTT. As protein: CASSKQVRNQPQHF.

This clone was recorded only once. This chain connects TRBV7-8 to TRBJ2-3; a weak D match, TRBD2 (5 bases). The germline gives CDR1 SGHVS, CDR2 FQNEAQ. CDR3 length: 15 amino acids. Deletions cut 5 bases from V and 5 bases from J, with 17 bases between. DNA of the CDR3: TGTGCCAGCAGCCCCCCTAGGGCTAGCCGAGATACGCAGTATTTT. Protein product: CASSPPRASRDTQYF.

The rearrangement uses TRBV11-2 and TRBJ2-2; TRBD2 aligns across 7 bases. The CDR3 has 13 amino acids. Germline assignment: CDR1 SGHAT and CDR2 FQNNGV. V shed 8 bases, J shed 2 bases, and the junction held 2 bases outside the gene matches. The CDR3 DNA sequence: TGTGCCAGCTCGGGGGGAAACACCGGGGAGCTGTTTTTT. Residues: CASSGGNTGELFF.

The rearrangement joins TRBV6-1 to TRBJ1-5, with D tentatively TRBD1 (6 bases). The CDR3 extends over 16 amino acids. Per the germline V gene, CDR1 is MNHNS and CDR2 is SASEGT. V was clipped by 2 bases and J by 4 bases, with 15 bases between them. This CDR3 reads CASSELAGVRNQPQHF. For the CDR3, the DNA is TGTGCCAGCAGTGAATTGGCAGGGGTACGGAATCAGCCCCAGCATTTT.

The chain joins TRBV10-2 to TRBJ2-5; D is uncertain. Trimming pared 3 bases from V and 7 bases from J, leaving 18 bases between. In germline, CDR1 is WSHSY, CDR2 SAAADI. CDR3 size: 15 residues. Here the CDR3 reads CASSDTGSSGRTQYF. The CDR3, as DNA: TGCGCCAGCAGTGATACTGGAAGTTCAGGTCGGACCCAGTACTTC.

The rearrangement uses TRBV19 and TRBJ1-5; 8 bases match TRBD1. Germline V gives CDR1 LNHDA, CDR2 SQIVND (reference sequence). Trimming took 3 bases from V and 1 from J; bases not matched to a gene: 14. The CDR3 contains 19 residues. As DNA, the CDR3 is TGTGCCAGTAGTATGAGGACTGGACAGGGTGGAAGGAGCAATCAGCCCCAGCATTTT. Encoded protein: CASSMRTGQGGRSNQPQHF. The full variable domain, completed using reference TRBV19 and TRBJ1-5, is DGGITQSPKYLFRKEGQNVTLSCEQNLNHDAMYWYRQDPGQGLRLIYYSQIVNDFQKGDIAEGYSVSREKKESFPLTVTSAQKNPTAFYLCASSMRTGQGGRSNQPQHFGDGTRLSIL.

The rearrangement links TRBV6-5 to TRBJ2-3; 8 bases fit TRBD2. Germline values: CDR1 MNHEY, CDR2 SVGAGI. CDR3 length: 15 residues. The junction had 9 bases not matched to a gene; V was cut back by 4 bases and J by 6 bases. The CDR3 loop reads CASSSPGLASDTQYF. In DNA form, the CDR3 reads TGTGCCAGCAGTTCTCCAGGACTAGCTTCCGATACGCAGTATTTT.

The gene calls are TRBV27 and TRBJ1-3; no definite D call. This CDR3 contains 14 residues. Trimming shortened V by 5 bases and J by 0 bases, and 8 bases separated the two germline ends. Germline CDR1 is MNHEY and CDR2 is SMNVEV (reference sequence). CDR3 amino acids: CASSPGHSGNTIYF. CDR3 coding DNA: TGTGCCAGCAGTCCAGGCCACTCTGGAAACACCATATATTTT.

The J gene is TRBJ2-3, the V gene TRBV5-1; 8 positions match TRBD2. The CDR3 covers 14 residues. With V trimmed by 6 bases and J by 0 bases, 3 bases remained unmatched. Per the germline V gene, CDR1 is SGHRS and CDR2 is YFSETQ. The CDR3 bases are TGCGCCAGCAAGTCTAGCGGGAGCACAGATACGCAGTATTTT. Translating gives CASKSSGSTDTQYF.

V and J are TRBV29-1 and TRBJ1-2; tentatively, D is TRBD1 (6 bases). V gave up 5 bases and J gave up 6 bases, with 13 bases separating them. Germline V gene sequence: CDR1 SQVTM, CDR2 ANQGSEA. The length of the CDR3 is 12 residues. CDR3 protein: CSVKHRADGYTF. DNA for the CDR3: TGCAGCGTTAAGCACAGGGCGGATGGCTACACCTTC.

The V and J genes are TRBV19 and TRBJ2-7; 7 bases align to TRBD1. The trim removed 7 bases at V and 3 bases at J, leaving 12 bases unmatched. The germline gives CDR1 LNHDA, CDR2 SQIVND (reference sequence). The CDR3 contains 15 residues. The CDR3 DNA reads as TGTGCCAGTAAGATTGGAGACAGGGTAAGCTACGAGCAGTACTTC. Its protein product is CASKIGDRVSYEQYF.

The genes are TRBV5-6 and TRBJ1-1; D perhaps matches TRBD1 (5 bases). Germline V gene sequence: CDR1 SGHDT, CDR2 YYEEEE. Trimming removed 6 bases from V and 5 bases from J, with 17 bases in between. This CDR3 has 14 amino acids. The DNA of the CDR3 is TGTGCCAGCACCTATCGTGCCAGGGTAACTGAAGCTTTCTTT. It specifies CASTYRARVTEAFF.

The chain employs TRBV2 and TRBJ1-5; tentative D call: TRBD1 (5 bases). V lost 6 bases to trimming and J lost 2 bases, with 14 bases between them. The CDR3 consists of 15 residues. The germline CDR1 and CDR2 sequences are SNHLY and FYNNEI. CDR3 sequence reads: CASRQQVGGNQPQHF. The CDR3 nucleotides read TGTGCCAGCAGACAACAAGTAGGGGGCAATCAGCCCCAGCATTTT.

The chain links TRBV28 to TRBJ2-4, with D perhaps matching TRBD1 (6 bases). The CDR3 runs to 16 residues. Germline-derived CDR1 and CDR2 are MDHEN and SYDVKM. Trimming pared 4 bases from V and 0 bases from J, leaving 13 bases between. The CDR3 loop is CASSSNRELAKNIQYF. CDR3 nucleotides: TGTGCCAGCAGTTCAAACAGGGAACTAGCCAAAAACATTCAGTACTTC.

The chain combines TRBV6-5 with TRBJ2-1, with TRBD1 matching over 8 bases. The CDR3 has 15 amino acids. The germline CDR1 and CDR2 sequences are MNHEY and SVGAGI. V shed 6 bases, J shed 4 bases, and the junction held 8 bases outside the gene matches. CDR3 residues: CASRLARTGYNEQFF. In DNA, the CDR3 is TGTGCCAGCAGATTAGCTCGGACAGGGTACAATGAGCAGTTCTTC.

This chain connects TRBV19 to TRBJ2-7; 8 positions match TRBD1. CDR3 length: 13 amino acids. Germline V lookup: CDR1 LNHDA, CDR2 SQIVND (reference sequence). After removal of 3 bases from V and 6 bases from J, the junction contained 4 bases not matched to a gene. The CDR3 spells CASSIQGAAEQYF. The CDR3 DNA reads TGTGCCAGTAGTATTCAGGGGGCAGCCGAGCAGTACTTC.

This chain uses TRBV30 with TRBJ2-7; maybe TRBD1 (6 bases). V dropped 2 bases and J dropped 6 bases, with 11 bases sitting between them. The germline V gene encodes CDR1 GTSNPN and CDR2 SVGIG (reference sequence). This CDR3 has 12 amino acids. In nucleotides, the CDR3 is TGTGCCTGGAGTTTGACAGGTTCCGAGCAGTACTTC. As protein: CAWSLTGSEQYF.

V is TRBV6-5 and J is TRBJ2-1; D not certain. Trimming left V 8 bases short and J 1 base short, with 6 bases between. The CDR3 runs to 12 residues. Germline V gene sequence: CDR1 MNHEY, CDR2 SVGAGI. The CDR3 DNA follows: TGTGCCAGCGCGACTTCCTACAATGAGCAGTTCTTC. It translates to CASATSYNEQFF.

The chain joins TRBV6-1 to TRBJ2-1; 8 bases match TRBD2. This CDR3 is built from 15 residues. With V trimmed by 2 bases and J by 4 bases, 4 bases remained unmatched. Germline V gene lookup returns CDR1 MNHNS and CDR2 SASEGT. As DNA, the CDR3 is TGTGCCAGCAGTGAATTTGGCGGGGGGTACAATGAGCAGTTCTTC. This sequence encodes CASSEFGGGYNEQFF.

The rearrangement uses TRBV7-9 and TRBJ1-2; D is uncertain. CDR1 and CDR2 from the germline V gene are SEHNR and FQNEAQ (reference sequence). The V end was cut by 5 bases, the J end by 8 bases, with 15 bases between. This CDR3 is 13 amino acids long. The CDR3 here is CASSPVRGTGYTF. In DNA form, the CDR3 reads TGTGCCAGCAGCCCGGTCCGGGGAACAGGCTACACCTTC.

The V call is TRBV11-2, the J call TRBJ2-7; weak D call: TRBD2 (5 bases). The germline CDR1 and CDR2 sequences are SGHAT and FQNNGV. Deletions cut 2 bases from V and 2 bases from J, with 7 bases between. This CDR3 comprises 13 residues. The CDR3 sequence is CASSLQRTYEQYF. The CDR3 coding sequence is TGTGCCAGCAGCTTACAGCGGACCTACGAGCAGTACTTC.